This T cell receptor (beta chain) derives from a study of T cell changes during pregnancy in multiple sclerosis. This CDR3 is 16 amino acids long. CDR1 is SGHAT and CDR2 is FQNNGV in the germline V gene. Trimming left V 5 bases short and J 0 bases short, with 15 bases between. TCRdb's copy holds only in-frame clones and misses some; the assay was immunoSEQ multiplex PCR. This table holds roughly 44,000 clones, approximately 90% found once. The sample consisted of CD8+ T cells from peripheral blood mononuclear cells, taken after pregnancy. The sequence came from a female donor in good health, enrolled as a control in a pregnancy study. The V call is TRBV11-2, the J call TRBJ2-3; D call uncertain. CDR3 DNA sequence: TGTGCCAGCAGCCCCGGTTGGGCTTCTAGCACAGATACGCAGTATTTT. Its translation: CASSPGWASSTDTQYF.